This paragraph covers one TCR beta chain sequence. These data are taken from a study of CD8+CD57+ T cells in acquired aplastic anemia. Study-wide context: Yields of DNA that came from sorted CD4+ and CD8+ cells averaged around 3 ug.

Only patients with CD8+CD57+ cell expansion on flow cytometry were chosen for sequencing. All patients had severe acquired aplastic anemia. Trimming took off 6 bases at V and 4 bases at J, with 4 bases between the two ends. This CDR3 has 11 residues. Germline V gene data show CDR1 as KGHDR and CDR2 as SFDVKD. Profiling of TCR beta VDJ combinations and CDR3 sequences used genomic DNA as template. A single record per CDR3 protein comes from TCRdb applying MiXCR to the reads. Of some 98,000 distinct CDR3 sequences listed, around 70% are singletons. This TCR derives from a human donor with aplastic anemia. The sequenced material came from sorted CD4+, CD8+, or CD8+CD57+ T cells (not recorded which) from PBMCs. The gene calls are TRBV24-1 and TRBJ2-3; D remains ambiguous. The CDR3 region has the DNA TGTGCCACCAGTCAAGCAGATACGCAGTATTTT. Translation: CATSQADTQYF.